This TCR beta chain was recovered during a study of OX40 agonist ivuxolimab in advanced cancers. Across the study: Patients received the agonistic anti-OX40 (CD134) antibody ivuxolimab. Study-wide results and limits: Within 6 weeks, CD4+ and CD8+ blood T cells expanded clonally at 0.1 to 3.0 mg/kg.

Libraries were prepared by immunoSEQ multiplex PCR; TCRdb keeps only in-frame clonotypes and omits some of them. The table has some 46,000 clones, around 94% seen once. As to this clone: Its matching antigen is unknown.

Per germline, CDR1 MNHNY and CDR2 SVGAGI (reference sequence). J lost 6 bases, V lost 4 bases, and 3 bases had no gene match. The CDR3 is 14 residues long. The genes are TRBV6-6 and TRBJ2-7; 13 positions agree with TRBD2. This receptor was obtained from an adult with an advanced solid tumor such as melanoma, head and neck, liver or kidney cancer. Sample: CD4+ or CD8+ T cells sorted from blood, taken in a trial of the OX40 agonist ivuxolimab. CDR3 in amino acids: CASSSGLAGVEQYF. The CDR3 DNA is TGTGCCAGCAGTTCAGGACTAGCGGGAGTCGAGCAGTACTTC.